This T cell receptor beta chain was recovered during a study of blood T cells in healthy people across ages. Turning to this clonotype: Its antigen remains unknown. One end of the junction is discordant with germline, which a read error may explain.

Then a second PCR, running about 7 to 11 cycles, was carried out with a sample-barcoded 5' primer and a J-beta primer mix. A single record per CDR3 protein comes from TCRdb applying MiXCR to the 5' RACE reads. The sample shows about 1.8 million distinct CDR3 sequences, around half of them seen only once. Study findings and constraints: Whereas aged donors had fewer naive CD4+ cells, long-lived donors had more of them and higher diversity.

CDR3 length: 12 amino acids. The V gene's germline CDR1 is DFQATT and CDR2 SNEGSKA (reference sequence). Around 10 milliliters of peripheral blood were drawn from each donor. The sample consisted of blood. The chain carries TRBV20-1 and TRBJ2-7, with D possibly called TRBD1 or TRBD2 (5 bases each). This clonotype originated in a middle-aged woman in good health. CDR3 nucleotides: TGCAGTGCCAGGGACCGCTCCTACGAGCAGAACTTC. It codes for CSARDRSYEQNF.